This is a list of T cell receptor beta chains from one sample in a study of Tregs in tolerant kidney transplant recipients. Assay used: immunoSEQ multiplex PCR; TCRdb lists only in-frame clones, some missing. The sample records 100,000 to 150,000 clones, about 90% being singletons. Sequencing was done on a sample of CD4+ T cells from blood. The receptors here all came from a human donor in good health. The CDR3 runs from the conserved cysteine through the conserved F or W. A D gene is named only where the DNA matches it firmly. Some rows mark clone size as missing; the rest say once, few, many or name a class of expanded clone.

CDR3 length: 14; D gene: TRBD1; clone size: NA; V gene: TRBV5-4; J gene: TRBJ2-7; CDR3 DNA: TGTGCCAGCAGCTCCCGGGACAGTCCCTACGAGCAGTACTTC; CDR3 protein: CASSSRDSPYEQYF
CDR3 length: 15; D gene: NA; clone size: NA; V gene: TRBV5-5; J gene: TRBJ1-4; CDR3 DNA: TGTGCCAGCAGAAAAGGCCCCGGAGGCGATGAAAAACTGTTTTTT; CDR3 protein: CASRKGPGGDEKLFF
CDR3 length: 17; D gene: TRBD1; clone size: NA; V gene: TRBV6-1; J gene: TRBJ1-2; CDR3 DNA: TGTGCCAGCAGTGAAGGCCTCGGCAGGGGGAGGGTTTATGGCTACACCTTC; CDR3 protein: CASSEGLGRGRVYGYTF
CDR3 length: 13; D gene: TRBD2; clone size: once; V gene: TRBV6-1; J gene: TRBJ2-5; CDR3 DNA: TGTGCCAGTAAGGGACTAGCGGAAGAGACCCAGTACTTC; CDR3 protein: CASKGLAEETQYF
CDR3 length: 14; D gene: NA; clone size: once; V gene: TRBV7-9; J gene: TRBJ2-7; CDR3 DNA: TGTGCCAGCAGCTTGAGGACCGAGGGACTCGAGCAGTACTTC; CDR3 protein: CASSLRTEGLEQYF
CDR3 length: 16; D gene: TRBD1; clone size: NA; V gene: TRBV19; J gene: TRBJ1-1; CDR3 DNA: TGTGCCAGTAGTACGAGACAGGGGGCTAAGAACACTGAAGCTTTCTTT; CDR3 protein: CASSTRQGAKNTEAFF
CDR3 length: 11; D gene: TRBD1; clone size: NA; V gene: TRBV30; J gene: TRBJ1-2; CDR3 DNA: TGTGCCTGGAGTGCAGGGGGTGGCTACACCTTC; CDR3 protein: CAWSAGGGYTF
CDR3 length: 15; D gene: TRBD2; clone size: NA; V gene: TRBV7-7; J gene: TRBJ2-1; CDR3 DNA: TGTGCCAGCAGCTTACTAGCGGTCCCCTACAATGAGCAGTTCTTC; CDR3 protein: CASSLLAVPYNEQFF
CDR3 length: 11; D gene: NA; clone size: NA; V gene: TRBV18; J gene: TRBJ1-1; CDR3 DNA: TGTGCCAGCTCAGGGGGCACTGAAGCTTTCTTT; CDR3 protein: CASSGGTEAFF
CDR3 length: 11; D gene: NA; clone size: NA; V gene: TRBV6-5; J gene: TRBJ2-7; CDR3 DNA: TGTGCCAGCAGTCGTTCCTACGAGCAGTACTTC; CDR3 protein: CASSRSYEQYF
CDR3 length: 15; D gene: TRBD1; clone size: NA; V gene: TRBV7-9; J gene: TRBJ2-7; CDR3 DNA: TGTGCCAGCAGCCTCTGGGCAGGGGGCTCCTACGAGCAGTACTTC; CDR3 protein: CASSLWAGGSYEQYF
CDR3 length: 13; D gene: NA; clone size: NA; V gene: TRBV7-2; J gene: TRBJ2-7; CDR3 DNA: TGTGCCAGCAGCTTAGGCCGGGAGCTTGAGCAGTACTTC; CDR3 protein: CASSLGRELEQYF
CDR3 length: 11; D gene: NA; clone size: NA; V gene: TRBV10-3; J gene: TRBJ2-7; CDR3 DNA: TGTGCCATCAGTGAGTCTTGGGGACAGTACTTC; CDR3 protein: CAISESWGQYF
CDR3 length: 20; D gene: TRBD1; clone size: NA; V gene: TRBV5-1; J gene: TRBJ2-1; CDR3 DNA: TGCGCCAGCAAAAACCTGGGGGGACAGGAAATTGGTAGCTCCTACAATGAGCAGTTCTTC; CDR3 protein: CASKNLGGQEIGSSYNEQFF
CDR3 length: 17; D gene: TRBD2; clone size: NA; V gene: TRBV6-1; J gene: TRBJ2-3; CDR3 DNA: TGTGCCAGCAGTGATCGGCCTAGCGGGAGTATGTCAGATACGCAGTATTTT; CDR3 protein: CASSDRPSGSMSDTQYF
CDR3 length: 17; D gene: NA; clone size: NA; V gene: TRBV5-8; J gene: TRBJ2-3; CDR3 DNA: TGTGCCAGCAGCTTGGTCCCCGACAGTTACTTCACAGATACGCAGTATTTT; CDR3 protein: CASSLVPDSYFTDTQYF
CDR3 length: 15; D gene: NA; clone size: NA; V gene: TRBV18; J gene: TRBJ1-2; CDR3 DNA: TGTGCCAGCTCACCCGGCGGTGGGTCTAACTATGGCTACACCTTC; CDR3 protein: CASSPGGGSNYGYTF
CDR3 length: 18; D gene: TRBD2; clone size: NA; V gene: TRBV27; J gene: TRBJ2-7; CDR3 DNA: TGTGCCAGCAGCCGACCGGGACTAGCGGGAGGGGGGGGCTACGAGCAGTACTTC; CDR3 protein: CASSRPGLAGGGGYEQYF
CDR3 length: 17; D gene: TRBD2; clone size: once; V gene: TRBV9; J gene: TRBJ2-2; CDR3 DNA: TGTGCCAGCAGCGTAGTTGCGGGAGGCGGGAACACCGGGGAGCTGTTTTTT; CDR3 protein: CASSVVAGGGNTGELFF
CDR3 length: 15; D gene: NA; clone size: once; V gene: TRBV6-5; J gene: TRBJ2-1; CDR3 DNA: TGTGCCAGCCGGGAGATAAGGGACTCTTTGCGTGAGCAGTTCTTC; CDR3 protein: CASREIRDSLREQFF
CDR3 length: 14; D gene: NA; clone size: NA; V gene: TRBV5-4; J gene: TRBJ1-5; CDR3 DNA: TGTGCCAGCAGCGAGGGGGGCCCTGATCAGCCCCAGCATTTT; CDR3 protein: CASSEGGPDQPQHF
CDR3 length: 14; D gene: TRBD1; clone size: NA; V gene: TRBV5-4; J gene: TRBJ2-7; CDR3 DNA: TGTGCCAGCAGCGGCCGGACAGGGGAATACGAGCAGTACTTC; CDR3 protein: CASSGRTGEYEQYF
CDR3 length: 14; D gene: TRBD1; clone size: NA; V gene: TRBV5-1; J gene: TRBJ1-2; CDR3 DNA: TGCGCCAGCAGCTTGGGAACAGGGGGCGGTGGCTACACCTTC; CDR3 protein: CASSLGTGGGGYTF
CDR3 length: 15; D gene: NA; clone size: once; V gene: TRBV5-1; J gene: TRBJ2-7; CDR3 DNA: TGCGCCAGCAGCTTGGCCGGGGCAGGGGCCTACGAGCAGTACTTC; CDR3 protein: CASSLAGAGAYEQYF
CDR3 length: 15; D gene: TRBD1; clone size: NA; V gene: TRBV18; J gene: TRBJ2-7; CDR3 DNA: TGTGCCAGCTCACAAGGGACAGATAGAGGAAACGAGCAGTACTTC; CDR3 protein: CASSQGTDRGNEQYF
CDR3 length: 16; D gene: TRBD2; clone size: NA; V gene: TRBV5-1; J gene: TRBJ2-2; CDR3 DNA: TGCGCCAGCAGCTTGGGGGTAGCGGGAGTCACCGGGGAGCTGTTTTTT; CDR3 protein: CASSLGVAGVTGELFF
CDR3 length: 16; D gene: NA; clone size: NA; V gene: TRBV18; J gene: TRBJ2-2; CDR3 DNA: TGTGCCAGCTCACCATTCGACGTTGCGAACACCGGGGAGCTGTTTTTT; CDR3 protein: CASSPFDVANTGELFF
CDR3 length: 14; D gene: NA; clone size: NA; V gene: TRBV9; J gene: TRBJ2-1; CDR3 DNA: TGTGCCAGCAGCGTAGCTCAGGCAGACAATGAGCAGTTCTTC; CDR3 protein: CASSVAQADNEQFF
CDR3 length: 13; D gene: NA; clone size: NA; V gene: TRBV7-3; J gene: TRBJ2-5; CDR3 DNA: TGTGCCAGCAGCTTAAACTGGGGGAAGACCCAGTACTTC; CDR3 protein: CASSLNWGKTQYF
CDR3 length: 13; D gene: NA; clone size: once; V gene: TRBV15; J gene: TRBJ2-2; CDR3 DNA: TGTGCCACTCGGCCTGGGTACACCGGGGAGCTGTTTTTT; CDR3 protein: CATRPGYTGELFF
CDR3 length: 18; D gene: NA; clone size: NA; V gene: TRBV7-3; J gene: TRBJ2-6; CDR3 DNA: TGTGCCAGCAGCAGCGAAACAGACGCTTACAGTCGGGCCAACGTCCTGACTTTC; CDR3 protein: CASSSETDAYSRANVLTF
CDR3 length: 14; D gene: NA; clone size: once; V gene: TRBV6-6; J gene: TRBJ1-1; CDR3 DNA: TGTGCCAGCAGTTACTCGGAGGTGAACACTGAAGCTTTCTTT; CDR3 protein: CASSYSEVNTEAFF
CDR3 length: 17; D gene: NA; clone size: NA; V gene: TRBV18; J gene: TRBJ1-5; CDR3 DNA: TGTGCCAGCTCACCCCCCGGGGGGCAAGGGGTCAATCAGCCCCAGCATTTT; CDR3 protein: CASSPPGGQGVNQPQHF
CDR3 length: 17; D gene: TRBD2; clone size: NA; V gene: TRBV29-1; J gene: TRBJ2-3; CDR3 DNA: TGCAGCGTTGACAAGCGGGAGGGCCGTGGGGCCACAGATACGCAGTATTTT; CDR3 protein: CSVDKREGRGATDTQYF
CDR3 length: 18; D gene: TRBD1; clone size: NA; V gene: TRBV7-6; J gene: TRBJ2-5; CDR3 DNA: TGTGCCAGCAGCTCACCAAGGGGCGGTGGACAGGGCCAAGAGACCCAGTACTTC; CDR3 protein: CASSSPRGGGQGQETQYF
CDR3 length: 13; D gene: NA; clone size: NA; V gene: TRBV11-3; J gene: TRBJ2-7; CDR3 DNA: TGTGCCAGCAGCTTAGAGGGGGAGTCCGAGCAGTACTTC; CDR3 protein: CASSLEGESEQYF
CDR3 length: 16; D gene: TRBD1; clone size: NA; V gene: TRBV19; J gene: TRBJ1-1; CDR3 DNA: TGTGCCAGCAGTAGGGCAAGACAGGGGAAGAACACTGAAGCTTTCTTT; CDR3 protein: CASSRARQGKNTEAFF
CDR3 length: 14; D gene: TRBD1; clone size: NA; V gene: TRBV5-1; J gene: TRBJ1-1; CDR3 DNA: TGCGCCAGCAGCCAAGGACAGGGGTACACTGAAGCTTTCTTT; CDR3 protein: CASSQGQGYTEAFF
CDR3 length: 13; D gene: NA; clone size: NA; V gene: TRBV11-2; J gene: TRBJ1-1; CDR3 DNA: TGTGCCAGCAGCTCGGGATTGAACACTGAAGCTTTCTTT; CDR3 protein: CASSSGLNTEAFF
CDR3 length: 13; D gene: NA; clone size: NA; V gene: TRBV5-1; J gene: TRBJ2-2; CDR3 DNA: TGCGCCAGCAGCGAACCTGGGGAGGGGGAGCTGTTTTTT; CDR3 protein: CASSEPGEGELFF
CDR3 length: 17; D gene: TRBD1; clone size: NA; V gene: TRBV9; J gene: TRBJ1-1; CDR3 DNA: TGTGCCAGCAGCGACCGGGACAGGGCATTTGGATACACTGAAGCTTTCTTT; CDR3 protein: CASSDRDRAFGYTEAFF
CDR3 length: 13; D gene: TRBD1; clone size: once; V gene: TRBV7-9; J gene: TRBJ2-6; CDR3 DNA: TGTGCCAACGGGACAGCTGGGGCCAACGTCCTGACTTTC; CDR3 protein: CANGTAGANVLTF
CDR3 length: 18; D gene: TRBD1; clone size: NA; V gene: TRBV7-9; J gene: TRBJ2-4; CDR3 DNA: TGTGCCAGCAGTTCTCACCGGGACAGGGGATATTCGGAAAACATTCAGTACTTC; CDR3 protein: CASSSHRDRGYSENIQYF